The rows below give T cell receptor beta chains drawn from one sample of a study of OX40 agonist ivuxolimab in advanced cancers. Some clones are missing from TCRdb's copy, which holds only in-frame ones; the method was immunoSEQ multiplex PCR. In the table there are 75,000 to 100,000 clones, about 80% of which are singletons. The source material was CD4+ or CD8+ T cells sorted from blood, sampled in a trial of the OX40 agonist ivuxolimab. These receptor sequences come from an adult with an advanced solid tumor such as melanoma, head and neck, liver or kidney cancer. Each CDR3 is given with its conserved first and last residue. A D gene is named only where the DNA matches it firmly. The listing skips clone size in some rows; elsewhere it reads once, few, many or a size class.

j_call: TRBJ2-1
clone_size: -
v_call: TRBV4-3
d_call: TRBD2
cdr3_nt: TGCGCCAGCAGCCACCGAGCGGGGGGGTCCTACAATGAGCAGTTCTTC
cdr3_aa: CASSHRAGGSYNEQFF

j_call: TRBJ1-4
clone_size: -
v_call: TRBV5-6
d_call: TRBD1
cdr3_nt: TGTGCCAGCAGCCCGACAGGGGACTCTAATGAAAAACTGTTTTTT
cdr3_aa: CASSPTGDSNEKLFF

j_call: TRBJ2-2
clone_size: once
v_call: TRBV9
d_call: TRBD2
cdr3_nt: TGTGCCAGCAGCTCCTTAGGGGCACTAGCGGGGGGGCCGGGCAGGGAGCTGTTTTTT
cdr3_aa: CASSSLGALAGGPGRELFF

j_call: TRBJ1-4
clone_size: -
v_call: TRBV25-1
d_call: -
cdr3_nt: TGTGCCAGCAGTGAATATAGGACGTCTAATGAAAAACTGTTTTTT
cdr3_aa: CASSEYRTSNEKLFF

j_call: TRBJ2-7
clone_size: -
v_call: TRBV11-2
d_call: TRBD1
cdr3_nt: TGTGCCAGCAGCTTAGAGGCAGGGGGTTTCTACGAGCAGTACTTC
cdr3_aa: CASSLEAGGFYEQYF

j_call: TRBJ1-6
clone_size: -
v_call: TRBV7-2
d_call: -
cdr3_nt: TGTGCCAGCAGCTTAAATGGCCCAGGGCAATTTTCACCCCTCCACTTT
cdr3_aa: CASSLNGPGQFSPLHF

j_call: TRBJ2-7
clone_size: -
v_call: TRBV5-6
d_call: TRBD2
cdr3_nt: TGTGCCAGCAGCTTAAGGGGACTAGCGGGTCCGGGGGGCTACGAGCAGTACTTC
cdr3_aa: CASSLRGLAGPGGYEQYF

j_call: TRBJ1-2
clone_size: -
v_call: TRBV19
d_call: TRBD1
cdr3_nt: TGTGCCAGTACCGGGACAGGGGCTGGTGGCTACACCTTC
cdr3_aa: CASTGTGAGGYTF

j_call: TRBJ2-2
clone_size: -
v_call: TRBV5-1
d_call: -
cdr3_nt: TGCGCCAGCAGCCACTGGACCTTTACCGGGGAGCTGTTTTTT
cdr3_aa: CASSHWTFTGELFF

j_call: TRBJ2-1
clone_size: -
v_call: TRBV27
d_call: -
cdr3_nt: TGTGCCAGCGGTCCAAGGACATTGAGCTCCTACAATGAGCAGTTCTTC
cdr3_aa: CASGPRTLSSYNEQFF

j_call: TRBJ2-2
clone_size: few
v_call: TRBV4-1
d_call: -
cdr3_nt: TGCGCCAGCAGCCAAGGCGCCGGGACAATTAGCGCCGGGGAGCTGTTTTTT
cdr3_aa: CASSQGAGTISAGELFF

j_call: TRBJ1-1
clone_size: -
v_call: TRBV12-5
d_call: -
cdr3_nt: TGTGCTAGTGGTTACCTAATTGGGAACACTGAAGCTTTCTTT
cdr3_aa: CASGYLIGNTEAFF

j_call: TRBJ1-1
clone_size: -
v_call: TRBV5-4
d_call: -
cdr3_nt: TGTGCCAGCAGCTTGGTCGGGGGCGGGACTGAAGCTTTCTTT
cdr3_aa: CASSLVGGGTEAFF

j_call: TRBJ1-3
clone_size: -
v_call: TRBV11-2
d_call: -
cdr3_nt: TGTGCCAGCAGCTTAGAAGTCGGACTTCACTCTGGAAACACCATATATTTT
cdr3_aa: CASSLEVGLHSGNTIYF